The 8 T cell receptor beta chains below all came from one sample that was sequenced in a study of cytomegalovirus exposure and HLA in healthy donors. PCR used 60 Vbeta primers and 13 Jbeta primers. Here immunoSEQ multiplex PCR was the method, and the copy in TCRdb shows in-frame clones only, minus some. The data hold some 84,000 clones, with around three fifths observed a single time. Sequenced input: PBMCs. Receptor source: a woman aged 40 to 50 in good health and CMV-seropositive.

The V gene is TRBV28, the J gene TRBJ1-4; D perhaps matches TRBD1 (5 bases). CDR1 MDHEN and CDR2 SYDVKM come from the germline V gene. This CDR3 has 14 amino acids. V was trimmed by 4 bases and J by 8 bases, leaving 14 bases between them. The chain's CDR3 is CASSYGGGGEKLFF. The CDR3 nucleotides read TGTGCCAGCAGTTACGGTGGTGGGGGGGAAAAACTGTTTTTT.

This clone was detected only a few times. V gene TRBV7-7 combines with J gene TRBJ2-2; D ambiguous. Germline lookup yields CDR1 SSHAT and CDR2 FNYEAQ (reference sequence). The CDR3 runs to 15 residues. Trimming took 2 bases from V and 0 from J, leaving 7 bases between them. DNA of the CDR3: TGTGCCAGCAGCTTAACACCCACGAACACCGGGGAGCTGTTTTTT. Its translation: CASSLTPTNTGELFF.

The chain joins TRBV2 to TRBJ2-5, with 7 bases matching TRBD1. Per germline, CDR1 SNHLY and CDR2 FYNNEI. Losses at the gene ends were 6 bases for V and 5 bases for J; bases not matched to a gene: 12. The CDR3 is 15 amino acids. The CDR3 DNA reads TGTGCCAGCAGGGATCCACAGGGGTGGGCGGAGACCCAGTACTTC. Residues: CASRDPQGWAETQYF.

V and J are TRBV7-4 and TRBJ2-2; possibly TRBD2 for D (6 bases). Germline CDR1 SGHVT, CDR2 SQSDAQ. The CDR3 contains 16 residues. Trimming stripped 1 base from V and 3 bases from J, with 12 bases between. The CDR3 DNA sequence: TGTGCCAGCAGCTTAGGAGTCAGGGAGGACACCGGGGAGCTGTTTTTT. This sequence encodes CASSLGVREDTGELFF.

The chain links TRBV6-1 to TRBJ2-5, with 9 positions matching TRBD1. This CDR3 contains 14 residues. Per germline, CDR1 MNHNS and CDR2 SASEGT. Unmatched junction bases numbered 10, after V lost 9 bases and J lost 5 bases. In nucleotides, the CDR3 is TGTGCCAGTGAACAGGGGGCATCGGATGAGACCCAGTACTTC. Residues: CASEQGASDETQYF.

This clone occurred a few times. The chain joins TRBV6-6 to TRBJ2-1; TRBD2 agrees at 11 bases. This CDR3 comprises 14 residues. Germline CDR1 MNHNY, CDR2 SVGAGI (reference sequence). Unmatched junction bases numbered 5, after V lost 11 bases and J lost 2 bases. CDR3 nucleotide sequence: TGTGCCGTGCAACTAGCGGGAGCCTACAATGAGCAGTTCTTC. This encodes CAVQLAGAYNEQFF.

The chain links TRBV7-9 to TRBJ1-2; D is unresolved. V lost 1 base and J 7 bases, leaving 7 bases between the germline ends. The CDR3 is 12 amino acids. Germline CDR1 and CDR2: SEHNR and FQNEAQ (reference sequence). Written as DNA, the CDR3 is TGTGCCAGCAGCTTAGACCGGAGTGGCTACACCTTC. Translating it yields CASSLDRSGYTF.

The V gene is TRBV5-4, the J gene TRBJ2-1; possibly TRBD1 for D (5 bases). This CDR3 has 17 amino acids. With 0 bases removed from V and 4 bases from J, the gap between germline ends came to 17 bases. Per the germline V gene, CDR1 is SGHNT and CDR2 is YYREEE (reference sequence). The CDR3, as DNA: TGTGCCAGCAGCTTGGGACAGAACCAGGCGGTTTACAATGAGCAGTTCTTC. Its protein product is CASSLGQNQAVYNEQFF.